The rows below give T cell receptor beta chains drawn from one sample of a study of blood T cell repertoires in COVID-19. The data were produced by immunoSEQ multiplex PCR, yet TCRdb's version contains in-frame clones alone and is incomplete. The data hold around 130,000 clones, with roughly 85% observed a single time. Sequencing was carried out using peripheral blood. These receptor sequences come from a man aged 50 to 60 with acute or convalescent COVID-19. CDR3s include the opening cysteine and the closing phenylalanine or tryptophan. The D gene is left open where the match is weak. Not all rows give a size; the values are once, few, many and, for expanded clones, a class.

j_gene | v_gene | d_gene | abundance | CDR3aa | CDR3nt
TRBJ1-2 | TRBV6-5 | NA | once | CASRQGTSANYGYTF | TGTGCCAGCCGTCAGGGGACGTCAGCTAACTATGGCTACACCTTC
TRBJ1-1 | TRBV3-1/TRBV3-2 | NA | NA | CASSPGPGATEAFF | TGTGCCAGCAGCCCCGGACCAGGGGCAACTGAAGCTTTCTTT
TRBJ1-1 | TRBV19 | NA | NA | CASSRRELNTEAFF | TGTGCCAGTAGTAGGCGGGAACTGAACACTGAAGCTTTCTTT
TRBJ2-7 | TRBV7-2 | TRBD2 | NA | CASSPGLGYEQYF | TGTGCCAGCAGCCCCGGACTAGGGTACGAGCAGTACTTC
TRBJ2-1 | TRBV27 | TRBD1 | NA | CASRDSSYNEQFF | TGTGCCAGCCGGGACAGCTCCTACAATGAGCAGTTCTTC
TRBJ2-7 | TRBV28 | NA | once | CASRRDSTGEQYF | TGTGCCAGCCGGCGGGACTCTACGGGTGAGCAGTACTTC
TRBJ2-7 | TRBV28 | NA | once | CASSFPGVGSYEQYF | TGTGCCAGCAGTTTTCCGGGAGTGGGGTCCTACGAGCAGTACTTC
TRBJ1-5 | TRBV6-5 | NA | NA | CASTGFSNQPQHF | TGTGCCAGTACAGGTTTTAGCAATCAGCCCCAGCATTTT
TRBJ1-5 | TRBV19 | NA | few | CASREGYFNQPQHF | TGTGCCAGTAGAGAGGGATATTTCAATCAGCCCCAGCATTTT
TRBJ2-7 | TRBV5-6 | NA | few | CASSYTGFDEQYF | TGTGCCAGCAGCTATACAGGGTTCGACGAGCAGTACTTC
TRBJ2-2 | TRBV4-1 | NA | NA | CASSQVRQTGTSGELFF | TGCGCCAGCAGCCAGGTCCGCCAAACGGGTACATCGGGGGAGCTGTTTTTT
TRBJ2-2 | TRBV4-2 | TRBD2 | NA | CASSSQQRGRAGELFF | TGTGCCAGCAGCTCTCAGCAGCGGGGTAGGGCCGGGGAGCTGTTTTTT
TRBJ2-7 | TRBV10-3 | NA | NA | CAIRGNGEQYF | TGTGCCATCCGGGGTAACGGCGAGCAGTACTTC
TRBJ1-5 | TRBV6-1 | TRBD1 | NA | CASSDRDRGGQPQHF | TGTGCCAGCAGTGACCGGGACAGGGGCGGTCAGCCCCAGCATTTT
TRBJ1-2 | TRBV23-1 | NA | NA | CASSQSGGQSNYGYTF | TGCGCCAGCAGTCAATCGGGAGGGCAGTCTAACTATGGCTACACCTTC
TRBJ2-1 | TRBV19 | TRBD2 | NA | CASSITLSGNNEQFF | TGTGCCAGTAGTATTACCCTTAGCGGGAATAATGAGCAGTTCTTC
TRBJ2-7 | TRBV9 | TRBD2 | NA | CASSVSSGQTYEQYF | TGTGCCAGCAGCGTATCTAGCGGGCAAACCTACGAGCAGTACTTC
TRBJ1-1 | TRBV2 | NA | few | CASSEARGGFF | TGTGCCAGCAGTGAAGCGCGGGGGGGTTTCTTT
TRBJ1-6 | TRBV10-3 | NA | once | CAISPQGMDSPLHF | TGTGCCATCAGCCCACAGGGTATGGATTCACCCCTCCACTTT
TRBJ2-5 | TRBV19 | TRBD2 | NA | CASSKGGLAGVGETQYF | TGTGCCAGTAGTAAAGGGGGACTAGCGGGAGTCGGTGAGACCCAGTACTTC
TRBJ2-7 | TRBV14 | TRBD1 | NA | CASSQVRDRSYEQYF | TGTGCCAGCAGCCAAGTTAGGGACAGATCCTACGAGCAGTACTTC
TRBJ2-1 | TRBV18 | TRBD1 | NA | CASSPGTGAWGEQFF | TGTGCCAGCTCACCAGGGACAGGTGCTTGGGGTGAGCAGTTCTTC
TRBJ1-3 | TRBV3-1/TRBV3-2 | NA | NA | CASSQELGGLRRNTIYF | TGTGCCAGCAGCCAAGAGTTGGGGGGATTACGGCGAAACACCATATATTTT
TRBJ2-1 | TRBV2 | TRBD2 | few | CASSEMRASGWVNEQFF | TGTGCCAGCAGTGAGATGCGGGCTAGCGGATGGGTGAATGAGCAGTTCTTC
TRBJ1-1 | TRBV7-9 | NA | NA | CASSQGPEAFF | TGTGCCAGCAGCCAGGGCCCAGAGGCTTTCTTT
TRBJ2-3 | TRBV7-8 | NA | once | CASSLVRETDTQYF | TGTGCCAGCAGCTTAGTCCGGGAGACAGATACGCAGTATTTT
TRBJ1-5 | TRBV7-8 | TRBD1 | NA | CASSLPGQGAKPQHF | TGTGCCAGCAGCCTACCGGGACAGGGGGCTAAGCCCCAGCATTTT
TRBJ1-5 | TRBV7-2 | NA | once | CASSLQGLSNQPQHF | TGTGCCAGCAGCTTGCAGGGTCTAAGCAATCAGCCCCAGCATTTT
TRBJ1-2 | TRBV12-5 | TRBD1 | few | CASGLDRGRMSNYGYTF | TGTGCTAGTGGTTTGGACAGGGGGCGCATGTCTAACTATGGCTACACCTTC
TRBJ1-3 | TRBV13 | TRBD1 | NA | CASRRDRSSGNTIYF | TGTGCCAGCAGACGGGACAGAAGCTCTGGAAACACCATATATTTT
TRBJ1-6 | TRBV3-1/TRBV3-2 | NA | NA | CASSFPTGGGSPLHF | TGTGCCAGCAGCTTCCCGACAGGCGGGGGCTCACCCCTCCACTTT
TRBJ1-6 | TRBV5-1 | TRBD1 | few | CASSLGLTGTVNSPLHF | TGCGCCAGCAGCTTGGGTCTTACTGGGACAGTGAATTCACCCCTCCACTTT
TRBJ2-3 | TRBV27 | NA | NA | CASSLAQRTSTDTQYF | TGTGCCAGCAGTTTAGCACAGCGGACTAGCACAGATACGCAGTATTTT
TRBJ2-1 | TRBV27 | TRBD2 | NA | CASSLFPSGRNEQFF | TGTGCCAGCAGTTTATTTCCTAGCGGGAGGAATGAGCAGTTCTTC
TRBJ1-1 | TRBV5-1 | TRBD1 | NA | CASSEGAGNTEAFF | TGCGCCAGCAGCGAGGGGGCTGGTAACACTGAAGCTTTCTTT
TRBJ1-5 | TRBV19 | TRBD1 | NA | CASSKEGYRGLNQPQHF | TGTGCCAGTAGTAAGGAGGGGTACAGGGGCCTTAATCAGCCCCAGCATTTT
TRBJ2-1 | TRBV18 | TRBD2 | NA | CASSPTLAGGHSEQFF | TGTGCCAGCTCACCTACACTAGCGGGGGGGCATAGTGAGCAGTTCTTC
TRBJ1-4 | TRBV27 | TRBD1 | NA | CASSLRQGPGEKLFF | TGTGCCAGCAGTCTACGACAGGGGCCAGGGGAAAAACTGTTTTTT
TRBJ2-5 | TRBV25-1 | TRBD1 | NA | CASSESPGQQETQYF | TGTGCCAGCAGTGAATCCCCGGGACAGCAAGAGACCCAGTACTTC
TRBJ1-1 | TRBV4-1 | NA | NA | CASSQGMRVGTEAFF | TGCGCCAGCAGCCAAGGGATGCGGGTGGGCACTGAAGCTTTCTTT
TRBJ2-5 | TRBV18 | TRBD2 | NA | CASSPATTGAGGETQYF | TGTGCCAGCTCACCGGCGACCACCGGGGCGGGGGGAGAGACCCAGTACTTC
TRBJ2-2 | TRBV5-1 | TRBD1 | NA | CASSLGQGLTGELFF | TGCGCCAGCAGCTTAGGACAGGGACTCACCGGGGAGCTGTTTTTT
TRBJ2-7 | TRBV5-1 | TRBD1 | NA | CASSRDRGHEQYF | TGCGCCAGCAGCCGGGACAGGGGCCACGAGCAGTACTTC
TRBJ2-2 | TRBV11-2 | TRBD1 | NA | CASSAWGQGQGADTGELFF | TGTGCCAGCAGCGCCTGGGGACAGGGCCAGGGGGCCGACACCGGGGAGCTGTTTTTT
TRBJ1-5 | TRBV19 | NA | NA | CASSISVSNQPQHF | TGTGCCAGTAGTATCAGCGTTAGCAATCAGCCCCAGCATTTT
TRBJ1-2 | TRBV18 | NA | once | CASSPQGSGYTF | TGTGCCAGCTCACCACAAGGGAGTGGCTACACCTTC
TRBJ2-3 | TRBV11-3 | NA | NA | CASSVFLGGVHGTDTQYF | TGTGCCAGCAGCGTGTTTCTCGGCGGGGTACACGGCACAGATACGCAGTATTTT
TRBJ1-3 | TRBV5-4 | NA | NA | CASSVRGSGNTIYF | TGTGCCAGCAGTGTAAGGGGTTCTGGAAACACCATATATTTT
TRBJ1-5 | TRBV19 | TRBD1 | NA | CASSIWDRRNQPQHF | TGTGCCAGTAGTATTTGGGACAGGCGCAATCAGCCCCAGCATTTT
TRBJ2-7 | TRBV28 | NA | few | CASSLTYPEQYF | TGTGCCAGCAGTTTAACCTATCCGGAGCAGTACTTC
TRBJ2-1 | TRBV3-1/TRBV3-2 | TRBD2 | NA | CASREEAGGPYNEQFF | TGTGCCAGCAGGGAGGAAGCGGGGGGCCCCTACAATGAGCAGTTCTTC
TRBJ2-7 | TRBV5-6 | TRBD1 | NA | CASSSISGTGVYEQYF | TGTGCCAGCAGCTCAATCTCCGGGACAGGGGTTTACGAGCAGTACTTC
TRBJ2-7 | TRBV6-5 | NA | NA | CASSYSVSRGYEQYF | TGTGCCAGCAGTTACTCGGTGTCTCGAGGCTACGAGCAGTACTTC